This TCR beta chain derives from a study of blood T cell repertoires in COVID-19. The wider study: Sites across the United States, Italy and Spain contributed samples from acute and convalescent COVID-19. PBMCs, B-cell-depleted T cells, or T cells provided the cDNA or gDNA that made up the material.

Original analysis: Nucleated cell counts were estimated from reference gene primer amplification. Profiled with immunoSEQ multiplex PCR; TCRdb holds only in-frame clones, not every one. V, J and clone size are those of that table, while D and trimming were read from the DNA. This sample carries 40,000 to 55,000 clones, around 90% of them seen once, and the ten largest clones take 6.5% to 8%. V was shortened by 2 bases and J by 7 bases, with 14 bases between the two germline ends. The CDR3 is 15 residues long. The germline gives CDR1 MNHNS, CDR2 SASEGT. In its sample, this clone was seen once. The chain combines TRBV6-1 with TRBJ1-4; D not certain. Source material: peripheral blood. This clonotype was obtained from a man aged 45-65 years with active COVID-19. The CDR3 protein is CASSERWEVSEKLFF. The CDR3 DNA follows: TGTGCCAGCAGTGAACGGTGGGAGGTCAGTGAAAAACTGTTTTTT.